One and the same sample provided the 31 T cell receptor beta chains below, sequenced in a study of persistence of HIV-infected CD4 T cells. The antigens these receptors bind are not known. Sequencing used immunoSEQ version 4 in survey mode. Profiling relied on immunoSEQ multiplex PCR, and the TCRdb table lists in-frame clones only, not all of them. The sample holds 40,000 to 55,000 clones, 75% to 85% seen once. Cells were stimulated with CMV-infected fibroblast lysates at 8 to 10 ug/mL. CD40L/CD69 double-negative CD45RO-high memory CD4+ T cells were collected. Here the sequenced sample was CD4+ T cells sorted from PBMCs after roughly 18-hour stimulation, taken from a patient who received antiretroviral therapy. All receptors come from an adult man with HIV who was CMV-seropositive.

The chain couples TRBV18 to TRBJ2-1; TRBD2 matches 7 bases. With 4 bases clipped from V and 0 bases from J, the junction kept 12 bases outside the gene matches. The CDR3 is 18 residues long. The germline CDR1 and CDR2 sequences are KGHSH and LQKENI. The CDR3 spells CASSLTRTSESSYNEQFF. For the CDR3, the DNA is TGTGCCAGCTCACTTACAAGAACTAGCGAAAGCTCCTACAATGAGCAGTTCTTC.

The rearrangement links TRBV24-1 to TRBJ2-1; 10 bases line up with TRBD2. From germline, CDR1 is KGHDR and CDR2 SFDVKD. The CDR3 spans 14 residues. Trimming at V came to 5 bases and at J to 10 bases, leaving 7 bases not matched to a gene. The CDR3 loop reads CATSAGTSVGEQFF. The CDR3 DNA reads TGTGCCACCAGTGCGGGGACTAGCGTCGGAGAGCAGTTCTTC.

This sequence joins TRBV6-1 and TRBJ1-4; D not certain. Between the trimmed V and J ends, which lost 1 base and 1 base, there was a span of 4 bases. There are 14 residues in the CDR3. CDR1 is MNHNS and CDR2 is SASEGT in the germline V gene. The CDR3: CASSEGGTNEKLFF. The CDR3, as DNA: TGTGCCAGCAGTGAAGGTGGAACTAATGAAAAACTGTTTTTT.

The rearrangement joins TRBV18 to TRBJ1-2, with 8 bases identical to TRBD1. CDR1 is KGHSH, CDR2 LQKENI, per germline. Unmatched junction bases numbered 12, after V lost 2 bases and J lost 7 bases. The CDR3 covers 16 residues. CDR3 protein: CASSPKAGGANLGYTF. The CDR3 DNA sequence: TGTGCCAGCTCACCAAAGGCAGGGGGCGCGAACCTTGGCTACACCTTC. Complete variable domain (other parts from reference TRBV18 and TRBJ1-2): NAGVMQNPRHLVRRRGQEARLRCSPMKGHSHVYWYRQLPEEGLKFMVYLQKENIIDESGMPKERFSAEFPKEGPSILRIQQVVRGDSAAYFCASSPKAGGANLGYTFGSGTRLTVV.

The chain joins TRBV4-3 to TRBJ2-7; 8 nucleotides match TRBD1. This CDR3 spans 15 amino acids. In germline, CDR1 is LGHNA, CDR2 YSLEER. The V gene end was trimmed by 2 bases and the J gene end by 0 bases; junction bases not matched to a gene: 3. CDR3 in amino acids: CASSQRQGSSYEQYF. The DNA of the CDR3 is TGCGCCAGCAGCCAAAGACAGGGGTCCTCCTACGAGCAGTACTTC.

Comment on this clone: Other nucleotide sequences in the sample specify the same CDR3. V gene TRBV11-3 combines with J gene TRBJ2-2, with D tentatively TRBD2 (6 bases). Germline V CDR1 and CDR2: SGHNT, YENEEA. There are 14 residues in the CDR3. V shed 1 base and J shed 4 bases, with 7 bases lying between them. This chain's CDR3 is CASSLAGGTGELFF. The DNA for the CDR3 is TGTGCCAGCAGCTTAGCCGGGGGCACCGGGGAGCTGTTTTTT.

The chain carries TRBV6-1 and TRBJ2-5; D remains unclear. The ends were cut back, 3 bases at V and 3 bases at J, with 11 bases in the middle. The CDR3 has 14 amino acids. The germline CDR1 and CDR2 sequences are MNHNS and SASEGT. The CDR3 protein is CASSDERLEETQYF. The CDR3 coding sequence is TGTGCCAGCAGTGACGAGCGACTCGAAGAGACCCAGTACTTC.

This chain connects TRBV5-1 to TRBJ2-6; a weak D match, TRBD2 (6 bases). Trimming removed 4 bases at V and 0 bases at J, with 11 bases between. From germline, CDR1 is SGHRS and CDR2 YFSETQ. CDR3 length: 16 amino acids. The CDR3 spells CASSGGLSSGANVLTF. The CDR3 nucleotides are TGCGCCAGCAGCGGGGGACTGAGCTCTGGGGCCAACGTCCTGACTTTC.

This chain joins TRBV6-2 or TRBV6-3 and TRBJ1-2; a weak D match, TRBD1 (5 bases). The V end lost 6 bases, the J end lost 4 bases, and 15 bases lay between the germline ends. This CDR3 has 14 amino acids. CDR1 MNHEY and CDR2 SVGEGT come from the germline V gene. CDR3 nucleotide sequence: TGTGCCAGCAGCCCTGGGGGAGGGGCCTATGGCTACACCTTC. Translated: CASSPGGGAYGYTF.

The chain couples TRBV5-6 to TRBJ1-5, with TRBD1 identical over 7 bases. Germline loops: CDR1 SGHDT, CDR2 YYEEEE. The CDR3 spans 15 residues. V dropped 4 bases and J dropped 7; count of bases not matched to a gene: 11. The CDR3: CASSLTGTGRQPQHF. CDR3 sequence (DNA): TGTGCCAGCAGCCTGACAGGGACGGGGAGACAGCCCCAGCATTTT.

This rearrangement joins TRBV28 to TRBJ2-6; perhaps D is TRBD1 or TRBD2 (6 bases each). CDR1 is MDHEN and CDR2 is SYDVKM in the germline V gene. The CDR3 contains 16 residues. The V end lost 10 bases, the J end lost 0 bases, and 16 bases lay between the germline ends. The DNA for the CDR3 is TGTGCCACCAAGGGGGGACGAGCCTCTGGGGCCAACGTCCTGACTTTC. Translation: CATKGGRASGANVLTF.

In its sample, this clone was seen a few times. The rearrangement uses TRBV27 and TRBJ1-6; TRBD1 aligns across 7 bases. CDR3 length: 15 residues. V shed 6 bases and J 6 bases; nucleotides not matched to a gene: 8. Germline assignment: CDR1 MNHEY and CDR2 SMNVEV (reference sequence). The CDR3 bases are TGTGCCAGCAGACGACAGGGAGGGCTTAATTCACCCCTCCACTTT. It yields the protein CASRRQGGLNSPLHF.

The V call is TRBV6-4, the J call TRBJ2-7; TRBD2 matches at 8 bases. Germline V gives CDR1 MRHNA, CDR2 SNTAGT. The CDR3 runs 17 residues. Trimming removed 4 bases from V and 4 bases from J; junction bases left unmatched: 15. CDR3 residues: CASSAKKRAGVRYEQYF. The DNA of the CDR3 is TGTGCCAGCAGTGCCAAAAAGCGAGCGGGAGTGCGGTACGAGCAGTACTTC.

The chain has TRBV23-1 and TRBJ1-2; 7 bases are shared with TRBD1. TRBV23-1 is annotated as an ORF whose role is uncertain. The trim removed 6 bases at V and 4 bases at J, leaving 11 bases unmatched. This CDR3 has 15 residues. DNA of the CDR3: TGCGCCAGCAGGTATTACTCGGGACAGCTCTATGGCTACACCTTC. Translated: CASRYYSGQLYGYTF.

This rearrangement joins TRBV6-5 to TRBJ1-1; D might be TRBD1 (5 bases). The CDR3 sequence is 13 residues long. Germline V gene sequence: CDR1 MNHEY, CDR2 SVGAGI. With 6 bases removed from V and 1 base from J, the gap between germline ends came to 9 bases. This chain's CDR3 is CASRNGGNTEAFF. CDR3 DNA sequence: TGTGCCAGCAGAAACGGGGGGAACACTGAAGCTTTCTTT.

This clone was recorded only once. V is TRBV30 and J is TRBJ2-2; a weak D match, TRBD2 (6 bases). Looked up from germline, CDR1 is GTSNPN and CDR2 is SVGIG (reference sequence). V was cut by 0 bases and J by 3 bases, with 8 bases left in between. This CDR3 spans 14 amino acids. This chain's CDR3 is CAWSVLAYTGELFF. The DNA for the CDR3 is TGTGCCTGGAGTGTACTAGCCTACACCGGGGAGCTGTTTTTT.

The count of this clone is one. V gene TRBV6-1 combines with J gene TRBJ1-2, with a weak D call TRBD1 (5 bases). With 3 bases removed from V and 2 bases from J, the gap between germline ends came to 10 bases. CDR1 is MNHNS and CDR2 is SASEGT in the germline V gene. The CDR3 contains 14 residues. Here the CDR3 reads CASSDRAVNYGYTF. As DNA, the CDR3 is TGTGCCAGCAGTGACAGGGCTGTGAACTATGGCTACACCTTC.

This clone came up a few times. The CDR3 DNA reads TGTGCCACCAGCAGAGATCTGTCGGCAGGAGGCTACACCTTC. Translation gives CATSRDLSAGGYTF. The V call is TRBV15, the J call TRBJ1-2, with D hard to call. CDR1 is LNHNV, CDR2 YYDKDF, per germline (reference sequence). The CDR3 has 14 amino acids. Trimming stripped 0 bases from V and 8 bases from J, with 13 bases between.

This clone was counted only a few times. This sequence joins TRBV7-9 and TRBJ1-2, with no clear D. Germline CDR1 and CDR2: SEHNR and FQNEAQ (reference sequence). V lost 1 base, J lost 6 bases, and 9 bases lay in between. This CDR3 has 13 residues. In nucleotides, the CDR3 is TGTGCCAGCAGCTTAGAAACACGCCATGGCTACACCTTC. As protein: CASSLETRHGYTF. The whole variable domain, remainder taken from reference TRBV7-9 and TRBJ1-2, is DTGVSQNPRHKITKRGQNVTFRCDPISEHNRLYWYRQTLGQGPEFLTYFQNEAQLEKSRLLSDRFSAERPKGSFSTLEIQRTEQGDSAMYLCASSLETRHGYTFGSGTRLTVV.

The sample holds a few counts of this clone. This rearrangement joins TRBV5-1 to TRBJ1-2; D remains ambiguous. V shed 4 bases and J shed 4 bases, with 8 bases lying between them. The CDR3 covers 12 residues. The germline V gene has CDR1 SGHRS and CDR2 YFSETQ. The CDR3 DNA is TGCGCCAGCAGCCCTGAAGTCTATGGCTACACCTTC. Translating gives CASSPEVYGYTF. Combining the CDR3 with reference TRBV5-1 and TRBJ1-2 gives the whole variable domain KAGVTQTPRYLIKTRGQQVTLSCSPISGHRSVSWYQQTPGQGLQFLFEYFSETQRNKGNFPGRFSGRQFSNSRSEMNVSTLELGDSALYLCASSPEVYGYTFGSGTRLTVV.

The chain combines TRBV19 with TRBJ2-1; 9 bases align to TRBD1. The CDR3 covers 15 residues. Germline CDR1 and CDR2: LNHDA and SQIVND (reference sequence). Trimming cost V 2 bases and J 9 bases; bases outside gene matches: 8. CDR3 region: CASSIRGTGKGEQFF. The DNA of the CDR3 is TGTGCCAGTAGTATAAGAGGGACAGGGAAAGGTGAGCAGTTCTTC.

The chain uses TRBV7-2 and TRBJ2-2, with 9 nucleotides matching TRBD1. The CDR3 covers 14 residues. Germline trimming cut 8 bases from V and 6 bases from J; bases unmatched to any gene: 7. Germline CDR1 is SGHTA and CDR2 is FQGNSA. The CDR3 region is CASRTGARSGELFF. In nucleotides, the CDR3 is TGTGCCAGCCGGACAGGGGCGAGGTCCGGGGAGCTGTTTTTT. Drawing the rest from reference TRBV7-2 and TRBJ2-2, the complete variable domain is GAGVSQSPSNKVTEKGKDVELRCDPISGHTALYWYRQSLGQGLEFLIYFQGNSAPDKSGLPSDRFSAERTGGSVSTLTIQRTQQEDSAVYLCASRTGARSGELFFGEGSRLTVL.

The rearrangement joins TRBV7-3 to TRBJ1-1; 7 nucleotides align to TRBD1. CDR3 length: 15 amino acids. CDR1 is SGHTA, CDR2 FQGTGA, per germline. Trimming cost V 5 bases and J 5 bases; bases outside gene matches: 11. The CDR3 region has the DNA TGTGCCAGCAGCCCCTCGTCACAGGGGATAACTGAAGCTTTCTTT. Translation gives CASSPSSQGITEAFF.

This clone showed up just a few times. V usage is TRBV6-5 and J usage is TRBJ2-7; 9 nucleotides match TRBD2. V shed 0 bases, J shed 0 bases, and the junction held 3 bases outside the gene matches. Germline V gene lookup returns CDR1 MNHEY and CDR2 SVGAGI. There are 16 residues in the CDR3. CDR3 loop: CASSYSLSGSSYEQYF. In nucleotides, the CDR3 is TGTGCCAGCAGTTACTCCCTTAGCGGGAGCTCCTACGAGCAGTACTTC.

This clone occurred a few times. The V gene is TRBV6-4, the J gene TRBJ2-3, with TRBD1 matching over 7 bases. V shed 6 bases, J shed 2 bases, and the junction held 5 bases outside the gene matches. Per germline, CDR1 MRHNA and CDR2 SNTAGT. The CDR3 loop spans 14 amino acids. This CDR3 reads CASSRDSDTDTQYF. The DNA of the CDR3 is TGTGCCAGCAGCCGGGACAGCGACACAGATACGCAGTATTTT.

This chain links TRBV9 with TRBJ1-4; D remains unclear. The CDR3 is made up of 15 amino acids. The V gene's germline CDR1 is SGDLS and CDR2 YYNGEE. The V end was cut by 4 bases, the J end by 5 bases, with 15 bases between. The CDR3 nucleotides are TGTGCCAGCAGCCCCCGCGGGTCGGGAAATGAAAAACTGTTTTTT. Translated, it gives CASSPRGSGNEKLFF.

In its sample, this clone ranks as medium-sized. The V gene is TRBV7-8, the J gene TRBJ1-4; a possible D gene is TRBD1 (5 bases). V was cut by 3 bases and J by 10 bases, with 18 bases left in between. This CDR3 region has 15 residues. Germline loops: CDR1 SGHVS, CDR2 FQNEAQ. The CDR3 coding sequence is TGTGCCAGCAGCTTTCGGGACGGGGTCGATGGAAAACTGTTTTTT. This encodes CASSFRDGVDGKLFF.

V usage is TRBV6-5 and J usage is TRBJ2-5, with D hard to call. The V gene's germline CDR1 is MNHEY and CDR2 SVGAGI. This CDR3 has 13 residues. Trimming pared 6 bases from V and 4 bases from J, leaving 12 bases between. CDR3 coding DNA: TGTGCCAGCAGATTATACAGAGCAGAGACCCAGTACTTC. It codes for CASRLYRAETQYF.

CDR3 amino acids: CASSPGTSQGRTQYF. The CDR3 DNA reads as TGTGCCAGCAGTCCCGGGACTAGCCAAGGGAGGACCCAGTACTTC. The rearrangement uses TRBV6-5 and TRBJ2-5; 9 bases are a match to TRBD2. Per germline, CDR1 MNHEY and CDR2 SVGAGI. Trimming cost V 5 bases and J 7 bases; bases outside gene matches: 11. The CDR3 is 15 residues long.

V usage is TRBV4-2 and J usage is TRBJ1-6; no firm D call. Germline lookup yields CDR1 LGHNA and CDR2 YNFKEQ. The CDR3 is 18 residues long. V was pared by 4 bases and J by 0 bases, with 16 bases between. The CDR3 nucleotides are TGTGCCAGCAGCCTGAGATACCGGGATAGCTCCTATAATTCACCCCTCCACTTT. As protein: CASSLRYRDSSYNSPLHF.

This sequence joins TRBV7-6 and TRBJ2-7; 10 positions match TRBD2. Trimming cost V 4 bases and J 0 bases; bases outside gene matches: 3. The CDR3 is 15 residues long. The V gene's germline CDR1 is SGHVS and CDR2 FNYEAQ. Here the CDR3 reads CASSSGLAVSYEQYF. DNA of the CDR3: TGTGCCAGCAGCTCCGGACTAGCGGTCTCCTACGAGCAGTACTTC. The variable domain in full, with the rest retrieved from reference TRBV7-6 and TRBJ2-7, is GAGVSQSPRYKVTKRGQDVALRCDPISGHVSLYWYRQALGQGPEFLTYFNYEAQQDKSGLPNDRFSAERPEGSISTLTIQRTEQRDSAMYRCASSSGLAVSYEQYFGPGTRLTVT.